This T cell receptor (beta chain) was recovered during a study of T cell responses to AZD1222 COVID-19 vaccine. Background on the study: Second doses were pooled across both intervals (about 4 or about 12 weeks).

On this clone itself: What it binds is not known.

Method: immunoSEQ multiplex PCR; TCRdb's copy keeps in-frame clones and lacks some. The table lists some 150,000 clones, 70% to 90% of them singletons. General observations from the study: There were mostly white British donors and more females than males, and clonal diversity was possibly underestimated. Within unmutated variant regions lay the reported targets of nearly half of spike-specific TCRs.

CDR3 length: 17 residues. CDR1 and CDR2 (germline): LNHNV, YYDKDF (reference sequence). V lost 0 bases and J 4 bases, leaving 18 bases between the germline ends. The chain links TRBV15 to TRBJ1-1; D perhaps matches TRBD1 (5 bases). This sequence was found in an adult in good health. This material consisted of peripheral blood, taken on day 0 of AZD1222 vaccination. This chain's CDR3 is CATSRDKLGEEFTEAFF. The DNA of the CDR3 is TGTGCCACCAGCAGAGATAAGTTAGGGGAGGAGTTCACTGAAGCTTTCTTT.